These 21 T cell receptor beta chains were all obtained from the same sample, sequenced in a study of T cell responses to AZD1222 COVID-19 vaccine. Generated by immunoSEQ multiplex PCR, the TCRdb table keeps only in-frame clones and is missing some. The data contain about 140,000 clones, 70% to 90% of them singletons. Specimen: peripheral blood, collected on day 0 of AZD1222 vaccination. All receptors come from an adult in good health.

The chain joins TRBV14 to TRBJ2-2, with D unresolved. V shed 2 bases and J shed 4 bases, with 8 bases lying between them. Germline CDR1 reads SGHDN; CDR2 reads FVKESK. CDR3 length equals 14 residues. The CDR3 loop is CASSQILGTGELFF. As DNA, the CDR3 is TGTGCCAGCAGCCAAATCCTTGGCACCGGGGAGCTGTTTTTT.

DNA of the CDR3: TGTGCCAGCAGCAGAAAGGTCCTAGCGGGAGGGCCGGTTCCAGATACGCAGTATTTT. This codes for CASSRKVLAGGPVPDTQYF. The chain employs TRBV7-3 and TRBJ2-3; 12 bases are shared with TRBD2. In germline, CDR1 is SGHTA, CDR2 FQGTGA. This CDR3 is built from 19 residues. V lost 5 bases, J lost 4 bases, and 16 bases stayed unmatched.

This chain links TRBV14 with TRBJ2-5; TRBD1 or TRBD2 may be the D gene (5 bases each). V lost 1 base to trimming and J lost 5 bases, with 11 bases between them. This CDR3 contains 14 residues. CDR1 SGHDN and CDR2 FVKESK come from the germline V gene. The CDR3 loop reads CASSQARGVETQYF. The CDR3 DNA sequence: TGTGCCAGCAGCCAAGCTCGAGGGGTGGAGACCCAGTACTTC.

The chain joins TRBV19 to TRBJ1-5; D remains unclear. Germline CDR1 reads LNHDA; CDR2 reads SQIVND (reference sequence). This CDR3 spans 13 amino acids. V lost 8 bases to trimming and J lost 7 bases, with 15 bases between them. Here the CDR3 DNA reads TGTGCCAGTGCGACGGGGTGGATCCAGCCCCAGCATTTT. Amino acids: CASATGWIQPQHF.

The rearrangement uses TRBV9 and TRBJ2-5, with a tentative D call TRBD1 (5 bases). V dropped 4 bases and J dropped 1 base, with 14 bases sitting between them. Germline CDR1 and CDR2: SGDLS and YYNGEE. CDR3 length: 15 residues. CDR3 residues: CASSPRSTVQETQYF. DNA for the CDR3: TGTGCCAGCAGCCCCCGCTCGACAGTCCAAGAGACCCAGTACTTC.

This clone was seen a single time. V and J are TRBV4-1 and TRBJ2-7, with 8 bases that match TRBD1. Germline V gene sequence: CDR1 MGHRA, CDR2 YSYEKL. The CDR3 covers 13 residues. The trim removed 4 bases at V and 3 bases at J, leaving 2 bases unmatched. For the CDR3, the DNA is TGCGCCAGCAGCCCGACAGGGGACTACGAGCAGTACTTC. This sequence encodes CASSPTGDYEQYF.

As to this clone: The sample holds other DNA sequences that translate to the same CDR3. CDR3: CASSYGRSYNEQFF. CDR3 bases: TGTGCCAGCAGTTACGGCAGATCCTACAATGAGCAGTTCTTC. The rearrangement joins TRBV6-5 to TRBJ2-1; D gene ambiguous. V was shortened by 2 bases and J by 1 base, with 6 bases between the two germline ends. This CDR3 has 14 residues. CDR1 is MNHEY, CDR2 SVGAGI, per germline.

CDR3 region: CASSYTSSNQPQHF. The CDR3 coding sequence is TGTGCCAGCAGTTACACATCCTCCAATCAGCCCCAGCATTTT. This rearrangement joins TRBV6-2 or TRBV6-3 to TRBJ1-5; no firm D call. Between the trimmed V and J ends, which lost 2 bases and 3 bases, there was a span of 8 bases. Germline assignment: CDR1 MNHEY and CDR2 SVGEGT. The CDR3 runs 14 residues.

V is TRBV2 and J is TRBJ2-1, with 7 bases aligning to TRBD2. Trimming took 7 bases from V and 9 from J; bases not matched to a gene: 12. The CDR3 loop spans 14 amino acids. The germline V gene encodes CDR1 SNHLY and CDR2 FYNNEI. The CDR3 reads CASKETMGGIEQFF. In nucleotides, the CDR3 is TGTGCCAGCAAGGAAACAATGGGAGGGATTGAGCAGTTCTTC.

The chain is built from TRBV4-1 and TRBJ2-1, with TRBD2 matching 10 bases. The CDR3 is 16 residues long. Unmatched junction bases numbered 5, after V lost 0 bases and J lost 6 bases. Germline V gives CDR1 MGHRA, CDR2 YSYEKL. The CDR3 loop reads CASSQDQRGGVNEQFF. The CDR3 nucleotides read TGCGCCAGCAGCCAAGATCAGCGGGGGGGTGTCAATGAGCAGTTCTTC.

V gene TRBV7-9 combines with J gene TRBJ2-2, with a weak D call TRBD1 (5 bases). Deletions cut 8 bases from V and 5 bases from J, with 18 bases between. The CDR3 length is 15 residues. Looked up from germline, CDR1 is SEHNR and CDR2 is FQNEAQ (reference sequence). The CDR3 DNA is TGTGCCAGCTCAGGGCCCACCCCAACGACCGGGGAGCTGTTTTTT. Amino acid sequence: CASSGPTPTTGELFF.

This clone was observed a single time. This chain uses TRBV11-3 with TRBJ2-3; 9 bases map to TRBD2. V was clipped by 2 bases and J by 1 base; unmatched bases: 1. In germline, CDR1 is SGHNT, CDR2 YENEEA. The CDR3 sequence is 15 residues long. The chain's CDR3 is CASSLSGGRTDTQYF. The CDR3 DNA follows: TGTGCCAGCAGCTTAAGCGGGGGGCGCACAGATACGCAGTATTTT.

The chain recombines TRBV7-8 with TRBJ2-3; TRBD1 aligns across 8 bases. CDR3 length equals 18 residues. The germline gives CDR1 SGHVS, CDR2 FQNEAQ. Unmatched junction bases numbered 16, after V lost 4 bases and J lost 4 bases. The CDR3 region has the DNA TGTGCCAGCAGCTGGCCGATGTCGAAAGGGGGACAGGCAGATACGCAGTATTTT. Amino acid sequence: CASSWPMSKGGQADTQYF.

The CDR3 DNA follows: TGTGCCTGGAGGCCGGGACAGCCGAACACCGGGGAGCTGTTTTTT. Translating it yields CAWRPGQPNTGELFF. The J gene is TRBJ2-2, the V gene TRBV30, with 7 bases identical to TRBD1. Germline CDR1 GTSNPN, CDR2 SVGIG (reference sequence). The CDR3 has 15 residues. V lost 3 bases to trimming and J lost 0 bases; unmatched junction nucleotides: 4.

This chain uses TRBV7-9 with TRBJ2-7, with 10 bases that match TRBD1. The germline CDR1 and CDR2 sequences are SEHNR and FQNEAQ (reference sequence). Trimming took 5 bases from V and 11 from J; bases not matched to a gene: 3. The CDR3 runs 11 residues. Written as DNA, the CDR3 is TGTGCCAGCAGCACGGGACAGGGGAAGTACTTC. Amino acid sequence: CASSTGQGKYF.

The V and J genes are TRBV10-1 and TRBJ1-1; maybe TRBD1 (5 bases). The CDR3 length is 15 residues. Trimming pared 0 bases from V and 7 bases from J, leaving 15 bases between. Germline V CDR1 and CDR2: WNHNN, SYGVQD (reference sequence). In nucleotides, the CDR3 is TGCGCCAGCAGTGAGTCAGGAGGGGCCCGGGTTGAAGCTTTCTTT. Translated, it gives CASSESGGARVEAFF.

Of note for this clone: The same CDR3 arises from other DNA sequences in this sample as well. This chain links TRBV7-2 with TRBJ1-1; the match to TRBD1 covers 8 bases. The CDR3 contains 15 residues. CDR1 is SGHTA and CDR2 is FQGNSA in the germline V gene. J was trimmed by 1 base and V by 5 bases; bases with no gene match: 6. The CDR3 bases are TGTGCCAGCAGCCTCTCCGGGACAGGGAACACTGAAGCTTTCTTT. Amino acids: CASSLSGTGNTEAFF. The entire variable domain, with the rest obtained from reference TRBV7-2 and TRBJ1-1, is as follows: GAGVSQSPSNKVTEKGKDVELRCDPISGHTALYWYRQSLGQGLEFLIYFQGNSAPDKSGLPSDRFSAERTGGSVSTLTIQRTQQEDSAVYLCASSLSGTGNTEAFFGQGTRLTVV.

This chain links TRBV4-2 with TRBJ1-6, with D uncertain. V lost 1 base to trimming and J lost 5 bases, with 12 bases between them. This CDR3 comprises 16 residues. Germline V gene lookup returns CDR1 LGHNA and CDR2 YNFKEQ. The CDR3 bases are TGTGCCAGCAGCCAAGGCAGCGTATTCGATAATTCACCCCTCCACTTT. This sequence encodes CASSQGSVFDNSPLHF.

This clone appeared once. This chain joins TRBV11-2 and TRBJ1-5, with D hard to call. The germline CDR1 and CDR2 sequences are SGHAT and FQNNGV. CDR3 length equals 13 residues. The V end was cut by 1 base, the J end by 5 bases, with 6 bases between. The chain's CDR3 is CASSLASDQPQHF. CDR3 in DNA: TGTGCCAGCAGCTTAGCTTCAGATCAGCCCCAGCATTTT.

This clone was seen only once. This rearrangement joins TRBV2 to TRBJ1-6, with D maybe TRBD1 (5 bases). This CDR3 region has 18 residues. Between the trimmed V and J ends, which lost 5 bases and 2 bases, there was a span of 19 bases. Germline V gene lookup returns CDR1 SNHLY and CDR2 FYNNEI. This CDR3 reads CASSRARDRGTYNSPLHF. The CDR3 DNA is TGTGCCAGCAGTCGCGCCCGGGACCGAGGGACCTATAATTCACCCCTCCACTTT.

V and J are TRBV27 and TRBJ2-2; TRBD2 aligns across 7 bases. Germline-derived CDR1 and CDR2 are MNHEY and SMNVEV (reference sequence). This CDR3 spans 18 amino acids. The V and J ends lost 4 bases and 4 bases, in that order; junction bases with no gene match: 15. DNA of the CDR3: TGTGCCAGCAGTTCTTCCCTGGGACGGACTAGATCCACCGGGGAGCTGTTTTTT. Translating it yields CASSSSLGRTRSTGELFF.